What follows is one T cell receptor beta chain and its context. These data originate in a study of sequential checkpoint blockade in melanoma. The CDR3 loop spans 18 amino acids. Germline V gene lookup returns CDR1 LGHNA and CDR2 YNFKEQ. V gave up 0 bases and J gave up 3 bases; unmatched junction bases: 8. This table comes from immunoSEQ multiplex PCR, and its TCRdb copy is limited to in-frame clones, with some not included. The table records around 11,000 clones, approximately 71% of them present only once. Specified treatment: randomized to nivolumab then ipilimumab (arm A) or the reverse (arm B). The gene calls are TRBV4-2 and TRBJ2-1, with 10 bases matching TRBD2. The TCR originated in a human donor with melanoma. The source material was CD8+ T cells sorted from blood (inferred from file names), sampled from a patient given nivolumab and ipilimumab in sequence. CDR3 sequence (DNA): TGTGCCAGCAGCCAAGATCCGGGACTAGCGAATGTCTACAATGAGCAGTTCTTC. Translated, it gives CASSQDPGLANVYNEQFF.